The 23 T cell receptor beta chains presented below share a single source sample, sequenced in a study of T cells after yellow fever vaccination. One entry per CDR3 protein results from TCRdb running MiXCR on the 5' RACE reads. The sample has hundreds of thousands of distinct CDR3 sequences; roughly 5% are singletons. The specimen comprised CD4+ T cells sorted from PBMCs, sampled on the day of the yellow fever booster vaccination. Receptor source: a man aged 18-30 years who received the YFV17D yellow fever vaccine.

This clonotype came up a few times. The chain carries TRBV6-2 or TRBV6-3 and TRBJ2-1; possible D gene TRBD1, 5 bases. Trimming pared 0 bases from V and 2 bases from J, leaving 11 bases between. CDR1 and CDR2 (germline): MNHEY, SVGEGT. The CDR3 contains 16 residues. CDR3 DNA sequence: TGTGCCAGCAGTTACTCGACAGTTACCCCCTACAATGAGCAGTTCTTC. As protein: CASSYSTVTPYNEQFF.

V and J are TRBV6-1 and TRBJ1-1; D possibly corresponds to TRBD1 (5 bases). V was shortened by 6 bases and J by 3 bases, with 14 bases between the two germline ends. CDR3 length: 14 residues. Looked up from germline, CDR1 is MNHNS and CDR2 is SASEGT. The CDR3 is CASSYSGDYTEAFF. The DNA for the CDR3 is TGTGCCAGCAGCTATTCCGGGGACTACACTGAAGCTTTCTTT.

This clonotype was counted between two and nine times. Here the CDR3 DNA reads TGTGCCAGCAGCTTAGGAGTTTCCACCGGGGAGCTGTTTTTT. As protein: CASSLGVSTGELFF. V gene TRBV7-2 combines with J gene TRBJ2-2; no definite D call. Per the germline V gene, CDR1 is SGHTA and CDR2 is FQGNSA. Trimming removed 1 base from V and 4 bases from J, with 7 bases in between. The CDR3 is 14 amino acids.

This clonotype was detected a few times. The J gene is TRBJ2-1, the V gene TRBV18, with 12 bases aligning to TRBD1. V gave up 2 bases and J gave up 7 bases; unmatched junction bases: 3. The CDR3 is 15 residues long. Germline V gene sequence: CDR1 KGHSH, CDR2 LQKENI. The CDR3 is CASSPGTGGRNEQFF. In nucleotides, the CDR3 is TGTGCCAGCTCACCAGGGACAGGGGGCAGGAATGAGCAGTTCTTC.

V is TRBV7-8 and J is TRBJ2-1; no reliable D call. The CDR3 spans 13 residues. From germline, CDR1 is SGHVS and CDR2 FQNEAQ. The V and J ends lost 2 bases and 4 bases respectively, with 6 bases between them. CDR3 nucleotides: TGTGCCAGCAGCTTAATAGTTTACAATGAGCAGTTCTTC. It encodes CASSLIVYNEQFF.

The V call is TRBV6-5, the J call TRBJ1-2; tentatively, D is TRBD1 (6 bases). The V gene's germline CDR1 is MNHEY and CDR2 SVGAGI. This CDR3 region has 14 residues. Trimming removed 6 bases from V and 5 bases from J, with 16 bases in between. The CDR3 loop is CASRSGTRAYGYTF. The DNA for the CDR3 is TGTGCCAGCAGGTCCGGGACACGGGCGTATGGCTACACCTTC.

The chain joins TRBV7-9 to TRBJ1-2; a weak D match, TRBD1 (6 bases). Trimming shortened V by 8 bases and J by 7 bases, and 8 bases separated the two germline ends. The CDR3 contains 10 residues. CDR1 and CDR2 (germline): SEHNR, FQNEAQ (reference sequence). The CDR3 sequence: CASQGRGYTF. CDR3 DNA: TGTGCCAGCCAGGGGCGTGGCTACACCTTC.

The rearrangement links TRBV10-2 to TRBJ2-6; D call uncertain. V was clipped by 7 bases and J by 0 bases, with 4 bases between them. CDR3 length: 13 amino acids. Per germline, CDR1 WSHSY and CDR2 SAAADI. CDR3 bases: TGCGCCAGCAAAGTCTCTGGGGCCAACGTCCTGACTTTC. Translation: CASKVSGANVLTF.

V usage is TRBV2 and J usage is TRBJ1-3; maybe TRBD1 (5 bases). This CDR3 is built from 14 residues. V gave up 8 bases and J gave up 0 bases, with 11 bases separating them. CDR1 and CDR2 from the germline V gene are SNHLY and FYNNEI. The DNA for the CDR3 is TGTGCCAGCCAGGGAGGGAACTCTGGAAACACCATATATTTT. This codes for CASQGGNSGNTIYF.

This clonotype has only a few counts. The chain couples TRBV10-3 to TRBJ2-6; 9 bases match TRBD1. The CDR3 is made up of 18 amino acids. J gave up 0 bases and V 10 bases, and 13 bases lay outside the gene matches. Germline CDR1 ENHRY, CDR2 SYGVKD. The CDR3 loop is CATAPPGQGSSGANVLTF. The CDR3 DNA reads as TGTGCCACCGCCCCACCGGGACAGGGAAGCTCTGGGGCCAACGTCCTGACTTTC.

This clonotype was picked up many times. The genes are TRBV7-2 and TRBJ1-6, with a weak D call TRBD1 (6 bases). The V and J ends lost 1 base and 5 bases respectively, with 12 bases between them. The CDR3 totals 16 residues. Germline lookup yields CDR1 SGHTA and CDR2 FQGNSA. CDR3 amino acids: CASSLVAGANNSPLHF. CDR3 nucleotides: TGTGCCAGCAGCTTAGTCGCGGGGGCCAATAATTCACCCCTCCACTTT.

Many counts were recorded for this clonotype. The chain employs TRBV4-3 and TRBJ2-1, with a tentative D call TRBD2 (6 bases). The CDR3 runs 14 residues. Trimming cost V 8 bases and J 0 bases, with 11 bases left between them. Germline V CDR1 and CDR2: LGHNA, YSLEER. CDR3 DNA: TGCGCCAGCTCCCGGGACTCCTCCTACAATGAGCAGTTCTTC. Amino acids: CASSRDSSYNEQFF.

This clonotype appeared many times. This chain links TRBV15 with TRBJ1-1; perhaps TRBD1 as D (6 bases). V lost 2 bases and J lost 8, with 18 bases in between. This CDR3 is built from 15 residues. Per the germline V gene, CDR1 is LNHNV and CDR2 is YYDKDF (reference sequence). The CDR3: CATSRKDSNKPEAFF. DNA of the CDR3: TGTGCCACCAGCAGAAAGGACAGCAATAAACCAGAAGCTTTCTTT.

In this sample, this clonotype turned up many times. The V call is TRBV4-3, the J call TRBJ2-7; 9 bases are a match to TRBD1. V dropped 3 bases and J dropped 1; count of bases not matched to a gene: 7. The CDR3 contains 16 residues. Looked up from germline, CDR1 is LGHNA and CDR2 is YSLEER. The CDR3 loop is CASSHDSGTGSYEQYF. As DNA, the CDR3 is TGCGCCAGCAGCCACGACTCCGGGACAGGGTCCTACGAGCAGTACTTC.

The chain combines TRBV10-3 with TRBJ2-5; unclear D gene. This CDR3 region has 12 residues. Germline values: CDR1 ENHRY, CDR2 SYGVKD. The V gene lost 2 bases and the J gene lost 14 bases, with 15 bases spanning the gap. CDR3 DNA: TGTGCCATCAGTGAGAATGAAGGGCAGCAATACTTC. This sequence encodes CAISENEGQQYF.

Only a few counts were recorded for this clonotype. The chain recombines TRBV23-1 with TRBJ2-5; 8 nucleotides match TRBD1. TRBV23-1 qualifies as an ORF whose function is uncertain. After removal of 2 bases from V and 7 bases from J, the junction contained 6 bases not matched to a gene. The CDR3 extends over 14 amino acids. The CDR3: CASSQDRGNGTQYF. In DNA form, the CDR3 reads TGCGCCAGCAGTCAAGACAGGGGTAACGGGACCCAGTACTTC.

Ten or more counts support this clonotype. The chain carries TRBV20-1 and TRBJ2-2; D perhaps matches TRBD1 (5 bases). V lost 4 bases to trimming and J lost 0 bases, with 15 bases between them. Germline CDR1 is DFQATT and CDR2 is SNEGSKA (reference sequence). This CDR3 has 16 amino acids. The CDR3, as DNA: TGCAGTGCTATCAGGAGACAGTTCGCGAACACCGGGGAGCTGTTTTTT. Translated, it gives CSAIRRQFANTGELFF.

This sequence joins TRBV18 and TRBJ1-2, with 7 bases fitting TRBD1. V lost 3 bases to trimming and J lost 5 bases; unmatched junction nucleotides: 9. The germline V gene encodes CDR1 KGHSH and CDR2 LQKENI. This CDR3 comprises 15 residues. DNA of the CDR3: TGTGCCAGCTCACCGACCGGGACAGACACTTATGGCTACACCTTC. Its protein is CASSPTGTDTYGYTF.

This clonotype was seen more than once but under ten times. The V and J genes are TRBV6-2 or TRBV6-3 and TRBJ2-1; weak D call: TRBD2 (5 bases). Trimming took off 6 bases at V and 7 bases at J, with 16 bases between the two ends. Germline-derived CDR1 and CDR2 are MNHEY and SVGEGT. The CDR3 totals 14 residues. The CDR3 region is CASSLFSGVNEQFF. The CDR3 DNA reads TGTGCCAGCAGCCTATTTTCCGGGGTAAATGAGCAGTTCTTC.

This clonotype was seen more than once but under ten times. V is TRBV20-1 and J is TRBJ2-7, with no clear D. Germline assignment: CDR1 DFQATT and CDR2 SNEGSKA (reference sequence). This CDR3 spans 15 amino acids. Between the trimmed V and J ends, which lost 0 bases and 4 bases, there was a span of 16 bases. CDR3 nucleotides: TGCAGTGCTAGAGATCCCGTTAGCAGTAGGTACGAGCAGTACGTC. Amino acid sequence: CSARDPVSSRYEQYV.

This clonotype appeared many times. The gene calls are TRBV10-3 and TRBJ2-1; 7 nucleotides align to TRBD2. The germline gives CDR1 ENHRY, CDR2 SYGVKD. V gave up 3 bases and J gave up 5 bases; unmatched junction bases: 10. CDR3 length equals 16 residues. The CDR3 sequence is CAISDEGGGINNEQFF. CDR3 DNA: TGTGCCATCAGTGATGAAGGCGGGGGAATCAACAATGAGCAGTTCTTC.

The chain links TRBV19 to TRBJ1-1; D gene ambiguous. The germline V and J ends were trimmed by 9 bases and 1 base, with 15 bases remaining between them. The CDR3 runs 14 residues. Germline values: CDR1 LNHDA, CDR2 SQIVND (reference sequence). CDR3 region: CASASSKKNTEAFF. CDR3 bases: TGTGCCAGCGCCTCTTCAAAAAAGAACACTGAAGCTTTCTTT.

There are many counts of this clonotype. V and J are TRBV4-1 and TRBJ2-4; 7 nucleotides agree with TRBD2. Unmatched junction bases numbered 6, after V lost 0 bases and J lost 7 bases. The CDR3 contains 15 residues. Germline CDR1 and CDR2: MGHRA and YSYEKL. CDR3 sequence: CASSQDWSSGNIQYF. CDR3 coding DNA: TGCGCCAGCAGCCAAGATTGGAGTAGCGGGAACATTCAGTACTTC.